This T cell receptor beta chain derives from a study of T cell responses to AZD1222 COVID-19 vaccine. CDR1 and CDR2 (germline): KGHSH, LQKENI. J gave up 8 bases and V 4 bases, and 5 bases lay outside the gene matches. There are 15 residues in the CDR3. TCRdb's table, derived via immunoSEQ multiplex PCR, lists solely in-frame clones and lacks some. The sample contains tens of thousands of clones, around nine tenths of which appear only once. This specimen was peripheral blood, taken on day 0 of AZD1222 vaccination. This sequence was found in an adult in good health. V usage is TRBV18 and J usage is TRBJ1-6; 10 bases fit TRBD1. The CDR3 is CASSRDRGGDSPLHF. The DNA for the CDR3 is TGTGCCAGCTCACGGGACAGGGGAGGCGATTCACCCCTCCACTTT.